This T cell receptor (beta chain) was recorded in a study of CD8+ T cells in alopecia areata. The authors extracted RNA and reverse transcribed it into cDNA as the sequencing template. Using immunoSEQ multiplex PCR, the repertoire was profiled, and TCRdb retains in-frame clones only, with some absent. This repertoire shows some 240,000 clones, about 58% found once; its top ten account for roughly 1.6%. Treatment given: oral pan-JAK inhibitor, 5-10 mg twice daily. Germline assignment: CDR1 LGHNA and CDR2 YNFKEQ. J gave up 0 bases and V 1 base, and 3 bases lay outside the gene matches. This CDR3 has 18 amino acids.

The TCR comes from a human donor with alopecia areata. Here the sequenced sample was CD4+ T cells sorted from blood, taken at week 4, from a patient treated with tofacitinib. J is TRBJ2-2 and V is TRBV4-2; 12 bases fit TRBD2. This CDR3 is CASSQGASGGANTGELFF. The DNA for the CDR3 is TGTGCCAGCAGCCAAGGGGCTAGCGGGGGGGCGAACACCGGGGAGCTGTTTTTT.